A single T cell receptor beta chain is shown here with its context. As yet, its antigen is unknown. This CDR3 has 13 amino acids. Germline assignment: CDR1 LNHDA and CDR2 SQIVND (reference sequence). Trimming removed 5 bases at V and 5 bases at J, with 12 bases between. The record originates from a study of cytomegalovirus exposure and HLA in healthy donors. Study results and caveats: When the data were analyzed later, several of the most significant clusters appeared to be linked to common viral pathogens.

Vbeta (60) and Jbeta (13) primers were used in the PCR. Clones were read by immunoSEQ multiplex PCR, and TCRdb kept only the in-frame ones, dropping some. Here the sample spans about 160,000 clones, roughly 84% being singletons. Sample: PBMCs. The TCR originated in a boy aged 2 to 10 in good health and CMV-seronegative. The chain couples TRBV19 to TRBJ1-1; TRBD1 is a possible D gene (5 bases). For the CDR3, the DNA is TGTGCCAGTAGTTTGGTCCAGGGAACTGAAGCTTTCTTT. Amino acid sequence: CASSLVQGTEAFF.